This T cell receptor (beta chain) appears in the sequencing data of a study of post-analysis software for immune sequencing data. Across the study: Recorded disease courses covered relapsing-remitting, secondary progressive and progressive-relapsing multiple sclerosis. Some patients had no subtype annotation.

General study points: In patients, TRBV5-6, TRBV5-1 and TRBV20-1 belonged to about five TRBV segments found more frequently than in controls.

Prepared TCR beta cDNA libraries contained unique molecular identifiers. The yield from roughly 1 to 10 million T cells was around 500,000 cDNA molecules in total. TCRdb processed the PCR reads anew with MiXCR; each CDR3 protein has one entry. This sample carries about 260,000 distinct CDR3 sequences, around 34% of them seen once, and the ten largest clones take approximately 4.6%. The V segment lost 6 bases and the J segment 5 bases; nucleotides outside the gene matches: 9. The CDR3 sequence is 14 residues long. Germline V gives CDR1 DFQATT, CDR2 SNEGSKA (reference sequence). To note about this clonotype: The antigen is unknown.

The clonotype was recovered from a girl aged 5 to 17 with multiple sclerosis. The gene calls are TRBV20-1 and TRBJ2-5; 10 positions agree with TRBD2. Sequencing used blood. CDR3: CSAPGTSEPETQYF. CDR3 nucleotide sequence: TGCAGTGCCCCCGGGACTAGCGAACCTGAGACCCAGTACTTC.